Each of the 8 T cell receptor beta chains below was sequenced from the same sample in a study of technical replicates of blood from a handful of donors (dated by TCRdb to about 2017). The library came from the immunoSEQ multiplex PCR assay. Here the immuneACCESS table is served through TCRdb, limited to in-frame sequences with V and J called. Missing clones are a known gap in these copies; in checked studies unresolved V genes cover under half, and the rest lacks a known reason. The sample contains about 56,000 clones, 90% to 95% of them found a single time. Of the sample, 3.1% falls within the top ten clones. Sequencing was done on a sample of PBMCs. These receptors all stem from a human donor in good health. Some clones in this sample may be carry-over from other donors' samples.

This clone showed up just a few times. CDR3 amino acids: CASSPKGVLGTEAFF. Written as DNA, the CDR3 is TGTGCCAGCAGCCCAAAAGGGGTGTTAGGCACTGAAGCTTTCTTT. This chain connects TRBV9 to TRBJ1-1; D is perhaps TRBD1 (5 bases). The germline CDR1 and CDR2 sequences are SGDLS and YYNGEE. V lost 4 bases, J lost 4 bases, and 17 bases lay in between. This CDR3 is 15 amino acids long.

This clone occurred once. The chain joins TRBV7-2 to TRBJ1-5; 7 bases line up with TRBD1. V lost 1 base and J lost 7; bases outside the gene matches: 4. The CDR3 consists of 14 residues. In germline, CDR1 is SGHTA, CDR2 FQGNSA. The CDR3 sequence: CASSLVQGGQPQHF. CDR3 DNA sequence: TGTGCCAGCAGCTTAGTTCAGGGGGGCCAGCCCCAGCATTTT.

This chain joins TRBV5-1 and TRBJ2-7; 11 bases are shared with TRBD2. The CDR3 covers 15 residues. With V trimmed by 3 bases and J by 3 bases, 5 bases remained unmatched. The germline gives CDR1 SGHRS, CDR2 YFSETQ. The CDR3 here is CASSYPSGGYYEQYF. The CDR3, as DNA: TGCGCCAGCAGCTATCCTAGCGGGGGGTACTACGAGCAGTACTTC.

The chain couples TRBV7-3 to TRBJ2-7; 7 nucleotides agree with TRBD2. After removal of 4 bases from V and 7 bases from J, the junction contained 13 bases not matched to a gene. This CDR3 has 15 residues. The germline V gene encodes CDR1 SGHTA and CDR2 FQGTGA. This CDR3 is CASSWYAAGAGEQYF. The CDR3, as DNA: TGTGCCAGCAGCTGGTACGCGGCGGGAGCAGGGGAGCAGTACTTC.

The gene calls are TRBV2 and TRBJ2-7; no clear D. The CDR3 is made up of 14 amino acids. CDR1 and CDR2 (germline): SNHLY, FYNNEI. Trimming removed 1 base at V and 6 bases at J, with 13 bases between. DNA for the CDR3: TGTGCCAGCAGTGAAGTTCCGGCCACGGGCGAGCAGTACTTC. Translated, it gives CASSEVPATGEQYF.

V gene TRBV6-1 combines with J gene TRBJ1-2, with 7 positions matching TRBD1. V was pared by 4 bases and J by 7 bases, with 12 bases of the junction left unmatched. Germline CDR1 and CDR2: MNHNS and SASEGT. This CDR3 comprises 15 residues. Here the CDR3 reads CASSGTTGYRSGYTF. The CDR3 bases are TGTGCCAGCAGTGGGACGACAGGGTATAGAAGTGGCTACACCTTC.

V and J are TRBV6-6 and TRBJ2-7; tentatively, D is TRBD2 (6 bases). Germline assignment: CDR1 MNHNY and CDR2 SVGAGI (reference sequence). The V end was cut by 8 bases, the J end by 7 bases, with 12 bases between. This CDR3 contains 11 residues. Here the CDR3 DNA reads TGTGCCAGCTGGGGGGTTCAAGAGCAGTACTTC. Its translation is CASWGVQEQYF.

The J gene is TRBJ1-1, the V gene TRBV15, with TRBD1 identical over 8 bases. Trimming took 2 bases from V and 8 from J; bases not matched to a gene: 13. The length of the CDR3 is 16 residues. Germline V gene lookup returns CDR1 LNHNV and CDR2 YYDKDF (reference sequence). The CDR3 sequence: CATSRPSGQGTREAFF. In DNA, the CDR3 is TGTGCCACCAGCAGACCCTCCGGACAGGGAACACGAGAAGCTTTCTTT.